The clone carrying this T cell receptor (beta chain) has just one count. Its antigen is unidentified. The time point was: week 11, during vaccination. The investigators gave 300 ug of mutant IDH1 20-mer peptide in each vaccine dose, together with topical imiquimod. The CDR3 length is 14 residues. The germline V gene encodes CDR1 SGHRS and CDR2 YFSETQ. Unmatched junction bases numbered 10, after V lost 5 bases and J lost 6 bases. These data are taken from a study of a mutant IDH1 vaccine in newly diagnosed glioma. Some clones are missing from TCRdb's copy, which holds only in-frame ones; the method was immunoSEQ multiplex PCR. This sample has 120,000 or so clones; around 77% occur once, and the top ten carry about 5.5%.

Material: PBMCs, obtained from a glioma patient whose treatment included an IDH1 peptide vaccine. The chain is built from TRBV5-1 and TRBJ2-7, with 8 bases matching TRBD2. The receptor was derived from a man aged 40-50 years with glioma. The CDR3 nucleotides read TGCGCCAGCAGTCCCGCGAATAGCGGGGTCGAGCAGTACTTC. Its protein is CASSPANSGVEQYF. The full variable domain, rest sourced from reference TRBV5-1 and TRBJ2-7, is KAGVTQTPRYLIKTRGQQVTLSCSPISGHRSVSWYQQTPGQGLQFLFEYFSETQRNKGNFPGRFSGRQFSNSRSEMNVSTLELGDSALYLCASSPANSGVEQYFGPGTRLTVT.